This is a list of T cell receptor beta chains from one sample in a study of T cell responses to AZD1222 COVID-19 vaccine. Here immunoSEQ multiplex PCR was the method, and the copy in TCRdb shows in-frame clones only, minus some. In the table there are more than 150,000 clones, more than 75% of which are singletons. The material sequenced was peripheral blood, taken 28 days after the second AZD1222 dose. These receptors all stem from an adult who received the AZD1222 COVID-19 vaccine. The CDR3 runs from the conserved cysteine through the conserved F or W. The D gene is left open where the match is weak. The size field is filled for only some rows; it gives once, few, many or a size class.

V	J	D	size	DNA	CDR3
TRBV19	TRBJ2-6	TRBD1	.	TGTGCCTCCTGGGACAGGGGGTCTGGGGCCAACGTCCTGACTTTC	CASWDRGSGANVLTF
TRBV5-4	TRBJ2-3	.	.	TGTGCCAGCAGATACAGGGGCACAGATACGCAGTATTTT	CASRYRGTDTQYF
TRBV6-2/TRBV6-3	TRBJ2-1	.	.	TGTGCCAGCAGTTCATCTCGGGACCCTCCCCCATACAATGAGCAGTTCTTC	CASSSSRDPPPYNEQFF
TRBV5-6	TRBJ2-1	TRBD2	.	TGTGCCAGCAGCTTAGGGCGGGAGGGAAACAATGAGCAGTTCTTC	CASSLGREGNNEQFF
TRBV10-3	TRBJ2-4	TRBD1	.	TGTGCCATCAGAGATGGGACAGGGGAAGACATTCAGTACTTC	CAIRDGTGEDIQYF
TRBV5-4	TRBJ1-3	.	.	TGTGCCAGCAGCTTGCTACAGGGTGGGGGAAGCTCTGGAAACACCATATATTTT	CASSLLQGGGSSGNTIYF
TRBV7-2	TRBJ2-3	.	.	TGTGCCAGCAGCACCAACGGCGCCTACGGTGATACGCAGTATTTT	CASSTNGAYGDTQYF
TRBV5-6	TRBJ2-3	.	.	TGTGCCAGCAGCTCACCTTGGACCTATAGCACAGATACGCAGTATTTT	CASSSPWTYSTDTQYF
TRBV19	TRBJ2-1	TRBD2	.	TGTGCCAGTAGTATACCCCTAGCGGGAGTTCGGGATGAGCAGTTCTTC	CASSIPLAGVRDEQFF
TRBV29-1	TRBJ2-1	TRBD2	.	TGCAGAACTAGCGGACCCTACAATGAGCAGTTCTTC	CRTSGPYNEQFF
TRBV18	TRBJ1-6	TRBD1	.	TGTGCCAGCTCACCTAGACAGGGTTCTAATTCACCCCTCCACTTT	CASSPRQGSNSPLHF
TRBV28	TRBJ2-7	TRBD1	.	TGTGCCAGCAGTTTAGCCGGGACAGGGGTATCGGACGAGCAGTACTTC	CASSLAGTGVSDEQYF
TRBV5-1	TRBJ2-7	TRBD2	.	TGCGCCAGCAGATCGTCGGGGGGACCCTACGAGCAGTACTTC	CASRSSGGPYEQYF
TRBV19	TRBJ2-7	TRBD2	once	TGTGCCAGTAACCCTGGAGCGGGAGGCGGCTACGAGCAGTACTTC	CASNPGAGGGYEQYF
TRBV7-3	TRBJ1-5	.	.	TGTGCCAGCAGCCCCCGGAGCGGGAAAGGATCAGATACGCAGCATTTT	CASSPRSGKGSDTQHF
TRBV7-2	TRBJ2-1	.	.	TGTGCCAGCAACTCCGCCCATGAGCAGTTCTTC	CASNSAHEQFF
TRBV19	TRBJ2-6	.	.	TGTGCCAGTAGTATAGTCACCTCTGGGGCCAACGTCCTGACTTTC	CASSIVTSGANVLTF
TRBV2	TRBJ2-2	TRBD2	.	TGTGCCAGCAGTGGGCTAGCGGGACTCGGGGAGCTGTTTTTT	CASSGLAGLGELFF
TRBV14	TRBJ1-6	.	few	TGTGCCAGCAGCTCGAGGGGGTCTATTCCTAATAATTCACCCCTCCACTTT	CASSSRGSIPNNSPLHF
TRBV5-4	TRBJ1-2	.	.	TGTGCCAGCAGCCCCTACGTGGGGGCGGGCTACACCTTC	CASSPYVGAGYTF
TRBV30	TRBJ2-7	.	.	TGTGCCTGGAGTCCCCCCGGGGCCACCTACGAGCAGTACTTC	CAWSPPGATYEQYF
TRBV28	TRBJ1-3	.	.	TGTGCCAGCAGTTTTGGCGCGGCTAAACGGGGAAACACCATATATTTT	CASSFGAAKRGNTIYF
TRBV11-3	TRBJ2-1	.	.	TGTGCCAGCAGCTTGGGGGGCATCTCCTACAATGAGCAGTTCTTC	CASSLGGISYNEQFF
TRBV7-9	TRBJ2-7	TRBD2	.	TGTGCCAGCAGCCCCATGGCTAGCGGTGCCTACGAGCAGTACTTC	CASSPMASGAYEQYF
TRBV7-2	TRBJ2-3	.	.	TGTGCCAGCAAAGGTAGCGGAAACACAGATACGCAGTATTTT	CASKGSGNTDTQYF
TRBV28	TRBJ2-7	.	.	TGTGCCAGTGAGGGGAGCTCCTACGAGCAGTACTTC	CASEGSSYEQYF
TRBV6-5	TRBJ2-2	TRBD2	.	TGTGCCAGCCGGATAATGGCGGGGGACACCGGGGAGCTGTTTTTT	CASRIMAGDTGELFF
TRBV30	TRBJ2-7	.	.	TGTGCCTGGAGTGGTAACACCCCCTACGAGCAGTACTTC	CAWSGNTPYEQYF
TRBV27	TRBJ1-6	TRBD1	.	TGTGCCAGCAGTAGGTCGACAGGGAGAAATTCACCCCTCCACTTT	CASSRSTGRNSPLHF
TRBV6-1	TRBJ1-1	.	few	TGTGCCAGCAGTGAATTGACCTATAGTGACACTGAAGCTTTCTTT	CASSELTYSDTEAFF
TRBV4-3	TRBJ2-5	.	.	TGCGCCAGCAGCCAAGATCGGAGCAAGTGGGAGACCCAGTACTTC	CASSQDRSKWETQYF
TRBV6-5	TRBJ2-1	TRBD1	.	TGTGCCAGCAGTTACTCCCCCGGGACAGGGGGCGGCCAGTTCTTC	CASSYSPGTGGGQFF
TRBV30	TRBJ2-7	TRBD2	.	TGTGCCTGGAGCGTAGCGGGGGCAGGCTACGAGCAGTACTTC	CAWSVAGAGYEQYF
TRBV18	TRBJ2-1	TRBD2	.	TGTGCCAGCTCACCAGGGACTAGCGCGAGGGGTGAGCAGTTCTTC	CASSPGTSARGEQFF
TRBV18	TRBJ2-3	.	.	TGTGCCAGCTCTCTCCGGGTCCCCGAAGGGGGAGATACGCAGTATTTT	CASSLRVPEGGDTQYF
TRBV20-1	TRBJ2-7	TRBD2	.	TGCAGTGCTAGTGGGACTAGCGGGAGGGCCTTCGACGAGCAGTACTTC	CSASGTSGRAFDEQYF
TRBV27	TRBJ2-1	TRBD2	.	TGTGCCAGCAGTTCTAAACCGGGACTAGCGGGAGAGAATGAGCAGTTCTTC	CASSSKPGLAGENEQFF
TRBV9	TRBJ2-3	TRBD1	.	TGTGCCAGCAGCGGGGACAGGGAGTATTTT	CASSGDREYF
TRBV3-1/TRBV3-2	TRBJ2-7	TRBD2	once	TGTGCCAGCAGCCAAGAACGCCTAGCGGCAAACGAGCAGTACTTC	CASSQERLAANEQYF
TRBV7-3	TRBJ2-7	.	.	TGTGCCAGCAGCCAGGGTCCGGGGAAATACGAGCAGTACTTC	CASSQGPGKYEQYF
TRBV4-1	TRBJ2-7	TRBD1	once	TGCGCCAGCAGCCTCACCTCCGGGACAGGTCGTGACGAGCAGTACTTC	CASSLTSGTGRDEQYF
TRBV7-6	TRBJ2-7	TRBD2	.	TGTGCCAGCAGCCCAAGGACTAGCGACACCTACGAGCAGTACTTC	CASSPRTSDTYEQYF
TRBV7-2	TRBJ1-1	.	.	TGTGCCAGCAGCTTAGCACAGGGTGGTGAAGCTTTCTTT	CASSLAQGGEAFF
TRBV28	TRBJ2-1	TRBD2	.	TGTGCCAGCAGCCCCGGTGGCACGGGAGGCTACAATGAGCAGTTCTTC	CASSPGGTGGYNEQFF
TRBV24-1	TRBJ1-1	.	.	TGTGCCACCAGTGATTTTGGAGACAGTCAAGCTTTCTTT	CATSDFGDSQAFF
TRBV18	TRBJ1-1	.	.	TGTGCCAGCTCACCACTTGAGGAGACTGAAGCTTTCTTT	CASSPLEETEAFF
TRBV27	TRBJ1-1	.	.	TGTGCCAGCAGTTTACTCAGGGCTACCCCTAACACTGAAGCTTTCTTT	CASSLLRATPNTEAFF
TRBV5-1	TRBJ2-2	.	.	TGCGCCAGCAGCTTATCCGGCTCTACCGGGGAGCTGTTTTTT	CASSLSGSTGELFF
TRBV7-3	TRBJ1-6	.	once	TGTGCCAGCAGCCCGATGGGGGCGGCTTCGATGTTAGCCCTCCACTTT	CASSPMGAASMLALHF
TRBV27	TRBJ2-1	TRBD2	.	TGTGCCAGCAGTTGGGGGCTAGCGGGAGGGACCAATGAGCAGTTCTTC	CASSWGLAGGTNEQFF
TRBV19	TRBJ1-1	TRBD1	.	TGTGCCAGTAGTGCCCGGACAGGAACAAAGTGGGCTGAAGCTTTCTTT	CASSARTGTKWAEAFF
TRBV9	TRBJ2-2	TRBD1	.	TGTGCCAGCAGCGTAGCCCGTAGGGACAGTTCGAACACCGGGGAGCTGTTTTTT	CASSVARRDSSNTGELFF
TRBV7-2	TRBJ2-3	.	.	TGTGCCAGCAGCTTATCCCCGGGCGTATGGGGCACAGATACGCAGTATTTT	CASSLSPGVWGTDTQYF
TRBV2	TRBJ2-7	.	.	TGTGCCAGCAGCGGAACCCTAAGCTCCTACGAGCAGTACTTC	CASSGTLSSYEQYF
TRBV3-1/TRBV3-2	TRBJ1-6	.	.	TGTGCCAGCAGCCAAGAGGAATCCGGGGCCCCCCTCCACTTT	CASSQEESGAPLHF
TRBV5-1	TRBJ2-2	.	few	TGCGCCAGCAGCTTGGACGCCGGGGAGCTGTTTTTT	CASSLDAGELFF
TRBV10-3	TRBJ1-2	.	.	TGTGCCATCAGTGCCGACGGTAACTATGGCTACACCTTC	CAISADGNYGYTF